This T cell receptor (beta chain) was identified during a study of blood T cell repertoires in COVID-19. The method was immunoSEQ multiplex PCR; TCRdb's version includes in-frame clones alone and lacks a portion of them. Of approximately 280,000 clones listed, roughly 89% are singletons. This CDR3 spans 14 amino acids. Germline V CDR1 and CDR2: WNHNN, SYGVQD (reference sequence). Losses at the gene ends were 3 bases for V and 4 bases for J; bases not matched to a gene: 1. This TCR came from a woman aged 18-35 years with acute COVID-19. The sample taken for sequencing was PBMCs or T cells enriched from blood (not recorded which). The V gene is TRBV10-1, the J gene TRBJ2-5, with 11 bases matching TRBD2. CDR3 bases: TGCGCCAGCAGTGATAGCGGGAGGGGAGAGACCCAGTACTTC. Translating gives CASSDSGRGETQYF.